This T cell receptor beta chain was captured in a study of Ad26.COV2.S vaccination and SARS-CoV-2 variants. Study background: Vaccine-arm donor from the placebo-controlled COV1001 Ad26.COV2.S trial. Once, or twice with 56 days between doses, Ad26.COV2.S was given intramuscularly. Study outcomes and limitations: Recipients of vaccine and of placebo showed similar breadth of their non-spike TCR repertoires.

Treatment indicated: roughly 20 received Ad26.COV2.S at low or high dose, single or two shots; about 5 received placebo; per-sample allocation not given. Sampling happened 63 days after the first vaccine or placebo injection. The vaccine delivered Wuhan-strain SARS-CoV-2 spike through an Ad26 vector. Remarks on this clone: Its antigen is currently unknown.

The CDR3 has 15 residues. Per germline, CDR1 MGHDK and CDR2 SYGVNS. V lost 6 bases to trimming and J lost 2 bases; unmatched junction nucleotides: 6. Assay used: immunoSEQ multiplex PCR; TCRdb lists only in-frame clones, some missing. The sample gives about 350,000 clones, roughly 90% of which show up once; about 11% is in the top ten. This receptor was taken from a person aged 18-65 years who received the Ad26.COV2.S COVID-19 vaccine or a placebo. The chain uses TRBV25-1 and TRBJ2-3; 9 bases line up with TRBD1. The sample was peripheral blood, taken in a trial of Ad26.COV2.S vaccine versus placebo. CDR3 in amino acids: CASRGQGALTDTQYF. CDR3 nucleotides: TGTGCCAGCAGGGGACAGGGCGCCCTCACAGATACGCAGTATTTT.